This T cell receptor beta chain comes out of a study of blood T cells in healthy people across ages. There are 14 residues in the CDR3. V was trimmed by 2 bases and J by 1 base, leaving 10 bases between them. Germline CDR1 is DFQATT and CDR2 is SNEGSKA (reference sequence). Each donor gave around 9.6 milliliters of peripheral blood. Per sample, at least 5 micrograms of total RNA were extracted. In this sample, this clonotype turned up a few times. PCR was performed a second time for 7 to 11 cycles using a sample-barcoded 5' primer and a J-beta primer mix. TCRdb reprocessed the 5' RACE reads via MiXCR and lists one record per CDR3 protein. The data show around 1,500,000 distinct CDR3 sequences, with around 42% seen just once and roughly 8.2% held by the top ten.

The rearrangement joins TRBV20-1 to TRBJ2-3, with a possible D match to TRBD2 (5 bases). The origin of this receptor is a woman younger than 30 in good health. Sequencing was carried out using blood. The CDR3 bases are TGCAGTGCTAGAATTAGCGTTGGCACAGATACGCAGTATTTT. Its protein is CSARISVGTDTQYF.